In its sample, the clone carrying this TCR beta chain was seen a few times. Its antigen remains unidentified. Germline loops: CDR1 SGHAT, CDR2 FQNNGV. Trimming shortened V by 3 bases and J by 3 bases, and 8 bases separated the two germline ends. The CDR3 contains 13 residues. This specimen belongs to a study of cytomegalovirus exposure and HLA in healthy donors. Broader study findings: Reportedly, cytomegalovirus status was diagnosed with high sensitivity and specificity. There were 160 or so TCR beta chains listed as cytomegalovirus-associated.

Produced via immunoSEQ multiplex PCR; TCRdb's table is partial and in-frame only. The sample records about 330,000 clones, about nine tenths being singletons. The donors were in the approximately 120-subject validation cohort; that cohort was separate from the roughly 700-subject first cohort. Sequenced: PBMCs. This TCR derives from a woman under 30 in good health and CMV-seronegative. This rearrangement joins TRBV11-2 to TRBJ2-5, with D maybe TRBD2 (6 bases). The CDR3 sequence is CASSLGLKETQYF. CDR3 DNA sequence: TGTGCCAGCAGCTTGGGACTCAAAGAGACCCAGTACTTC.